The 6 T cell receptor beta chains below come from one sample, sequenced in a study of T cells in Graves' hyperthyroidism and ophthalmopathy. TCR beta CDR3 regions were amplified from RNA transcripts. Carried out on the TCR CDR3, a first-round RT-PCR used the HTBI primer set. Each CDR3 protein is one row after TCRdb ran MiXCR on the multiplex PCR reads. Here the sample spans 300,000 to 400,000 distinct CDR3 sequences, roughly 18% being singletons. Sequenced input: blood. These TCRs come from a woman between 45 and 65 years old with Graves' hyperthyroidism.

The rearrangement uses TRBV7-9 and TRBJ1-2, with TRBD1 matching 7 bases. V trimming: 5 bases; J trimming: 4 bases; junction bases outside the gene matches: 4. The CDR3 contains 13 residues. The germline V gene encodes CDR1 SEHNR and CDR2 FQNEAQ (reference sequence). CDR3: CASSQRTGYGYTF. CDR3 coding DNA: TGTGCCAGCAGCCAACGGACAGGCTATGGCTACACCTTC.

This clonotype has more than one count but fewer than ten. An end of the junction does not agree with germline; a read error may underlie this. This chain joins TRBV11-3 and TRBJ2-5; 7 positions agree with TRBD1. Germline CDR1 is SGHNT and CDR2 is YENEEA. The CDR3 runs to 13 residues. The CDR3, as DNA: TGTGCCGGCAGCTCGACAGGGCGTGAGACCCAGTACTTC. It specifies CAGSSTGRETQYF.

The rearrangement links TRBV7-9 to TRBJ1-2; D is unresolved. The CDR3 is made up of 14 amino acids. Trimming left V 4 bases short and J 8 bases short, with 17 bases between. The germline V gene has CDR1 SEHNR and CDR2 FQNEAQ (reference sequence). The CDR3 sequence: CASSSREDSGGYTF. The CDR3 nucleotides read TGTGCCAGCAGCTCGAGAGAGGATTCAGGCGGCTACACCTTC. Full variable domain (rest looked up from reference TRBV7-9 and TRBJ1-2): DTGVSQNPRHKITKRGQNVTFRCDPISEHNRLYWYRQTLGQGPEFLTYFQNEAQLEKSRLLSDRFSAERPKGSFSTLEIQRTEQGDSAMYLCASSSREDSGGYTFGSGTRLTVV.

The chain uses TRBV18 and TRBJ2-6, with 9 bases identical to TRBD1. V lost 10 bases and J lost 0; bases outside the gene matches: 7. The CDR3 runs 16 residues. Germline V gene lookup returns CDR1 KGHSH and CDR2 LQKENI. The CDR3 DNA reads as TGTGCCACACGGACAGGGGAAAGCTCTGGGGCCAACGTCCTGACTTTC. Amino acids: CATRTGESSGANVLTF. Supplemented by reference TRBV18 and TRBJ2-6, the full variable domain reads NAGVMQNPRHLVRRRGQEARLRCSPMKGHSHVYWYRQLPEEGLKFMVYLQKENIIDESGMPKERFSAEFPKEGPSILRIQQVVRGDSAAYFCATRTGESSGANVLTFGAGSRLTVL.

At least ten counts were recorded for this clonotype. The chain is built from TRBV7-3 and TRBJ2-3, with D uncertain. V lost 2 bases to trimming and J lost 6 bases, with 18 bases between them. Per the germline V gene, CDR1 is SGHTA and CDR2 is FQGTGA. There are 16 residues in the CDR3. CDR3 loop: CASSLGTGYKGDTQYF. For the CDR3, the DNA is TGTGCCAGCAGCTTAGGTACCGGTTATAAAGGTGATACGCAGTATTTT. Using reference TRBV7-3 and TRBJ2-3 for the parts outside the CDR3, the full variable domain is GAGVSQTPSNKVTEKGKYVELRCDPISGHTALYWYRQSLGQGPEFLIYFQGTGAADDSGLPNDRFFAVRPEGSVSTLKIQRTERGDSAVYLCASSLGTGYKGDTQYFGPGTRLTVL.

This chain uses TRBV7-9 with TRBJ1-5; no reliable D call. This CDR3 has 16 amino acids. Germline V gene data show CDR1 as SEHNR and CDR2 as FQNEAQ (reference sequence). V lost 1 base and J lost 1, with 11 bases in between. The CDR3 DNA is TGTGCCAGCAGCTTAGGAGCCAGGTACAGCAATCAGCCCCAGCATTTT. This encodes CASSLGARYSNQPQHF.